Listed here are 3 T cell receptor beta chains from one sample, sequenced in a study of T cell repertoires in cytomegalovirus infection (dated by TCRdb to about 2019). These receptors' targets are unknown. Per the publication, the treatment or condition label means: in vitro stimulation with specific CMV peptide epitopes to enrich CMV-specific T cells. Instrument used: Illumina HiSeq 1500. Using fastp at Q25 and MiXCR, TCRdb reprocessed the public reads and kept productive beta chains. Each record represents a unique CDR3 protein, reported with the most common genes and DNA among its rows. Here the sample has about 350,000 distinct CDR3 sequences; roughly a third occur a single time. Roughly 12% of the sample comes from the top ten. Specimen: cultured PBMCs, collected from culture after CMV antigen stimulation. The receptors stem from a human donor in good health (CMV status not recorded). Some clones in this sample may be carry-over from other donors' samples.

The chain links TRBV6-5 to TRBJ2-3; 8 bases are a match to TRBD2. The V gene end was trimmed by 7 bases and the J gene end by 0 bases; junction bases not matched to a gene: 6. The CDR3 is made up of 15 amino acids. Germline V gene data show CDR1 as MNHEY and CDR2 as SVGAGI. The CDR3 loop is CASKRESSSTDTQYF. CDR3 sequence (DNA): TGTGCCAGCAAGCGGGAGAGTTCTAGCACAGATACGCAGTATTTT.

This clonotype turned up a few times. The chain links TRBV12-5 to TRBJ2-3, with 8 bases that match TRBD1. The CDR3 runs 17 residues. CDR1 and CDR2 (germline): LGHNT, FRNRAP. The ends lost 0 bases at V and 2 bases at J; junction bases unmatched: 7. CDR3 amino acids: CASGLVPGTGITDTQYF. The CDR3 nucleotides read TGTGCTAGTGGTTTGGTCCCCGGGACAGGAATCACAGATACGCAGTATTTT.

The chain is built from TRBV7-2 and TRBJ1-4, with 8 bases that match TRBD1. Trimming took 4 bases from V and 3 from J; bases not matched to a gene: 4. Germline CDR1 reads SGHTA; CDR2 reads FQGNSA. The CDR3 extends over 15 amino acids. CDR3 residues: CASSSTGGSNEKLFF. The CDR3 bases are TGTGCCAGCAGCTCTACAGGGGGTTCTAATGAAAAACTGTTTTTT.